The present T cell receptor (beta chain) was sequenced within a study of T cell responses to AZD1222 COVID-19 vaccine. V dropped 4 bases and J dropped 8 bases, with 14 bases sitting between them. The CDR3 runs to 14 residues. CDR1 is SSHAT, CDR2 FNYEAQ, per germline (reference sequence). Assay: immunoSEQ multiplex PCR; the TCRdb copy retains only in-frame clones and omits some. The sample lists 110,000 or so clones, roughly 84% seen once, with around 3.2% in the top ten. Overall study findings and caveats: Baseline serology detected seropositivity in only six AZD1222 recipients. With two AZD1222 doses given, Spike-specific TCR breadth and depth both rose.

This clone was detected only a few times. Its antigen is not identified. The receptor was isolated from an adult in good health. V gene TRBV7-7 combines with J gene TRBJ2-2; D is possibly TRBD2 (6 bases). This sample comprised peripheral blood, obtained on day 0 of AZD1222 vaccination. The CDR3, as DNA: TGTGCCAGCAGCTCCGGATCCGGGACTGGGGAGCTGTTTTTT. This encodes CASSSGSGTGELFF.